This T cell receptor beta chain stems from a study of blood T cell repertoires in COVID-19. Study summary: The origin of the acute and convalescent COVID-19 samples was the United States, Italy and Spain. PBMCs, B-cell-depleted T cells, or T cells provided the cDNA or gDNA that made up the material.

V shed 4 bases and J 7 bases; nucleotides not matched to a gene: 10. Germline-derived CDR1 and CDR2 are KGHSH and LQKENI. The CDR3 consists of 15 residues. This clone has just one count. Per the study methods: Amplification of reference gene primers was used by the study to estimate nucleated cell counts. Sequenced by immunoSEQ multiplex PCR; TCRdb stores in-frame clones only, minus some. The V and J calls and clone size were taken over from that table, and D and trimming were inferred from the DNA. There are more than 95,000 clones in the sample; 85% to 90% occur only once, and roughly 13% lies in the top ten.

The origin of this receptor is a woman aged 55-70 years in a cohort sampled during active or convalescent COVID-19. The chain employs TRBV18 and TRBJ2-4; 7 nucleotides line up with TRBD1. The sequenced sample was peripheral blood. CDR3 coding DNA: TGTGCCAGCTCACTCCGGGACAGCTATGTCAACATTCAGTACTTC. This gives the protein CASSLRDSYVNIQYF.